This T cell receptor beta chain was sequenced in a study of CD4+ T cells in melanoma. Regarding the study as a whole: Reportedly, melanoma neoantigen-specific CD4+ T cells showed varied differentiation states. A reported correlation linked neoantigen-specific CD4+ T cells to CD8+, macrophage and B cell function.

The CDR3 is made up of 14 amino acids. Germline-derived CDR1 and CDR2 are SGHVS and FQNEAQ. The V end lost 7 bases, the J end lost 4 bases, and 14 bases lay between the germline ends. Only in-frame clones appear in the TCRdb table, and some are missing; sequencing was by immunoSEQ multiplex PCR. The table has about 18,000 clones, around 82% seen once. Notes on this clone: Its target is unknown.

The chain employs TRBV7-8 and TRBJ1-5; D is perhaps TRBD1 (6 bases). This TCR was recovered from a human donor with melanoma. Sequenced input: cells from a culture (not recorded whether cultured in vitro). Here the CDR3 DNA reads TGTGCCAGCACCCGGGGGGGCCCAAATCAGCCCCAGCATTTT. Its protein product is CASTRGGPNQPQHF. Drawing the rest from reference TRBV7-8 and TRBJ1-5, the complete variable domain is GAGVSQSPRYKVAKRGQDVALRCDPISGHVSLFWYQQALGQGPEFLTYFQNEAQLDKSGLPSDRFFAERPEGSVSTLKIQRTQQEDSAVYLCASTRGGPNQPQHFGDGTRLSIL.